Below are 10 T cell receptor beta chains sequenced from a single sample in a study of shared clonotypes between healthy human individuals. Assay: immunoSEQ multiplex PCR; the TCRdb copy retains only in-frame clones and omits some. The data show roughly 2.5 million clones, roughly 92% seen once. Sequenced material: naive CD4+ T cells sorted from blood. Subset denoted: CD45RA+ positively selected. The receptors come from a man between 18 and 29 years old in good health.

This chain uses TRBV19 with TRBJ2-7; D may be TRBD1 (6 bases). CDR1 is LNHDA and CDR2 is SQIVND in the germline V gene (reference sequence). This CDR3 is built from 16 residues. V was shortened by 5 bases and J by 0 bases, with 17 bases between the two germline ends. The CDR3 sequence: CASSPVRDIISYEQYF. The CDR3 nucleotides are TGTGCCAGTAGTCCAGTTCGGGACATTATCTCCTACGAGCAGTACTTC.

The rearrangement joins TRBV5-1 to TRBJ1-3; perhaps TRBD1 as D (6 bases). V gave up 0 bases and J gave up 4 bases, with 14 bases separating them. The CDR3 is 16 residues long. Germline values: CDR1 SGHRS, CDR2 YFSETQ. The CDR3 spells CASSLAGTSRGNTIYF. CDR3 coding DNA: TGCGCCAGCAGCTTGGCCGGGACATCGCGGGGAAACACCATATATTTT.

This clone came up once. Here the CDR3 reads CAWRGRGQETQYF. The CDR3 DNA reads as TGTGCCTGGCGGGGCAGGGGCCAAGAGACCCAGTACTTC. This chain joins TRBV30 and TRBJ2-5; maybe TRBD1 (6 bases). Germline V gene data show CDR1 as GTSNPN and CDR2 as SVGIG (reference sequence). The V end was cut by 5 bases, the J end by 1 base, with 11 bases between. CDR3 size: 13 residues.

The rearrangement uses TRBV5-7 and TRBJ2-7, with TRBD1 identical over 7 bases. TRBV5-7 is an open reading frame, and its role is uncertain. With V trimmed by 6 bases and J by 3 bases, 18 bases remained unmatched. CDR3 length: 17 residues. The CDR3 is CASTVGTAYTEGYEQYF. The CDR3, as DNA: TGTGCCAGCACCGTCGGGACAGCCTATACAGAAGGCTACGAGCAGTACTTC.

This clone was seen a few times. The rearrangement uses TRBV18 and TRBJ1-2; 7 positions match TRBD1. The ends lost 0 bases at V and 4 bases at J; junction bases unmatched: 8. Looked up from germline, CDR1 is KGHSH and CDR2 is LQKENI. The CDR3 is made up of 16 amino acids. DNA of the CDR3: TGTGCCAGCTCACCACCGGTGACAGGGAAGGCCTATGGCTACACCTTC. Its translation: CASSPPVTGKAYGYTF.

The V gene is TRBV28, the J gene TRBJ2-1, with 7 bases lining up with TRBD2. The CDR3 is 15 residues long. V was pared by 6 bases and J by 5 bases, with 10 bases of the junction left unmatched. Germline CDR1 MDHEN, CDR2 SYDVKM. The CDR3 sequence: CASSLKGTIHNEQFF. The DNA of the CDR3 is TGTGCCAGCAGCTTGAAGGGGACTATCCACAATGAGCAGTTCTTC. Using reference TRBV28 and TRBJ2-1 for the parts outside the CDR3, the full variable domain is DVKVTQSSRYLVKRTGEKVFLECVQDMDHENMFWYRQDPGLGLRLIYFSYDVKMKEKGDIPEGYSVSREKKERFSLILESASTNQTSMYLCASSLKGTIHNEQFFGPGTRLTVL.

The rearrangement links TRBV2 to TRBJ1-6; weak D call: TRBD1 (6 bases). Germline V lookup: CDR1 SNHLY, CDR2 FYNNEI. V lost 6 bases, J lost 9 bases, and 12 bases lay in between. This CDR3 spans 13 amino acids. The CDR3: CASRGGNGSPLHF. DNA of the CDR3: TGTGCCAGCAGAGGGGGAAACGGTTCACCCCTCCACTTT.

V usage is TRBV10-3 and J usage is TRBJ1-3; D is undetermined. Per germline, CDR1 ENHRY and CDR2 SYGVKD. The CDR3 has 14 amino acids. V was clipped by 7 bases and J by 0 bases, with 10 bases between them. Here the CDR3 DNA reads TGTGCCATCAACGGAATAGACTCTGGAAACACCATATATTTT. Translating it yields CAINGIDSGNTIYF.

The genes are TRBV28 and TRBJ1-6, with D hard to call. The CDR3 has 12 amino acids. CDR1 and CDR2 (germline): MDHEN, SYDVKM. V was trimmed by 7 bases and J by 7 bases, leaving 8 bases between them. The CDR3 region has the DNA TGTGCCAGCAAGACGGGAAATTCACCCCTCCACTTT. Translated, it gives CASKTGNSPLHF.

The chain employs TRBV5-1 and TRBJ2-6; a possible D gene is TRBD2 (5 bases). V was trimmed by 5 bases and J by 2 bases, leaving 8 bases between them. Per the germline V gene, CDR1 is SGHRS and CDR2 is YFSETQ. The CDR3 sequence is 14 residues long. The CDR3 DNA follows: TGCGCCAGCAGTAACGGGACTGGGGCCAACGTCCTGACTTTC. The encoded protein is CASSNGTGANVLTF.